These 14 T cell receptor beta chains originate from one sample sequenced in a study of blood T cell repertoires in COVID-19. The repertoire was sequenced with immunoSEQ multiplex PCR; TCRdb's copy has only in-frame clones and lacks some. Among about 190,000 clones, 80% to 85% were seen once, and the ten largest hold about 20%. The sequencing sample was made of peripheral blood. These receptors all come from a human donor in a cohort sampled during active COVID-19.

This clone was counted only a few times. The gene calls are TRBV24-1 and TRBJ2-1, with TRBD2 as a possible D gene (6 bases). This CDR3 has 15 residues. V shed 5 bases and J shed 6 bases, with 16 bases lying between them. Germline lookup yields CDR1 KGHDR and CDR2 SFDVKD. For the CDR3, the DNA is TGTGCCACCAGTGTGGAGGGGAGAGGTCTCAATGAGCAGTTCTTC. The encoded protein is CATSVEGRGLNEQFF.

The chain is built from TRBV5-1 and TRBJ2-3, with 7 bases that match TRBD2. Per germline, CDR1 SGHRS and CDR2 YFSETQ. Trimming cost V 1 base and J 2 bases; bases outside gene matches: 7. The CDR3 contains 16 residues. The CDR3 DNA is TGCGCCAGCAGCTTGAGCGGGGAGCCCCTCACAGATACGCAGTATTTT. Translated: CASSLSGEPLTDTQYF.

The rearrangement joins TRBV5-1 to TRBJ2-5, with 9 nucleotides matching TRBD2. With V trimmed by 4 bases and J by 2 bases, 6 bases remained unmatched. Germline CDR1 is SGHRS and CDR2 is YFSETQ. The CDR3 runs to 15 residues. In nucleotides, the CDR3 is TGCGCCAGCAGCCGTCTAGCGGGAAGTCAAGAGACCCAGTACTTC. It translates to CASSRLAGSQETQYF.

The rearrangement joins TRBV15 to TRBJ2-3; 9 positions agree with TRBD1. The germline V gene has CDR1 LNHNV and CDR2 YYDKDF (reference sequence). Trimming cost V 4 bases and J 0 bases; bases outside gene matches: 2. This CDR3 has 15 residues. For the CDR3, the DNA is TGTGCCACCAGCATGGGGACAGGGAGCACAGATACGCAGTATTTT. Translated: CATSMGTGSTDTQYF.

This chain connects TRBV15 to TRBJ2-3, with 8 bases aligning to TRBD2. Germline assignment: CDR1 LNHNV and CDR2 YYDKDF (reference sequence). V shed 0 bases, J shed 5 bases, and the junction held 7 bases outside the gene matches. The CDR3 totals 16 residues. This CDR3 reads CATSRDTAGGQDTQYF. The CDR3 DNA reads as TGTGCCACCAGCAGAGATACGGCGGGAGGTCAAGATACGCAGTATTTT.

This chain uses TRBV5-4 with TRBJ2-7; possibly TRBD2 for D (6 bases). This CDR3 is 12 amino acids long. V dropped 2 bases and J dropped 7 bases, with 10 bases sitting between them. Germline loops: CDR1 SGHNT, CDR2 YYREEE (reference sequence). CDR3 in DNA: TGTGCCAGCAGCTTCGGGAGTGGGGAGCAGTACTTC. Encoded protein: CASSFGSGEQYF. The full variable domain, with the rest looked up from reference TRBV5-4 and TRBJ2-7, is ETGVTQSPTHLIKTRGQQVTLRCSSQSGHNTVSWYQQALGQGPQFIFQYYREEENGRGNFPPRFSGLQFPNYSSELNVNALELDDSALYLCASSFGSGEQYFGPGTRLTVT.

This clone was seen only a few times. This chain connects TRBV30 to TRBJ2-5; D is possibly TRBD2 (7 bases). The germline V gene encodes CDR1 GTSNPN and CDR2 SVGIG (reference sequence). The V and J ends lost 5 bases and 3 bases respectively, with 16 bases between them. This CDR3 has 14 residues. Written as DNA, the CDR3 is TGTGCCTGGGACAAGGGGGGGACGAAAGAGACCCAGTACTTC. It specifies CAWDKGGTKETQYF. The full variable domain, rest sourced from reference TRBV30 and TRBJ2-5, is SQTIHQWPATLVQPVGSPLSLECTVEGTSNPNLYWYRQAAGRGLQLLFYSVGIGQISSEVPQNLSASRPQDRQFILSSKKLLLSDSGFYLCAWDKGGTKETQYFGPGTRLLVL.

V gene TRBV7-2 combines with J gene TRBJ1-5, with 7 nucleotides matching TRBD1. The CDR3 covers 13 residues. Per the germline V gene, CDR1 is SGHTA and CDR2 is FQGNSA. J lost 7 bases, V lost 5 bases, and 5 bases had no gene match. CDR3 DNA sequence: TGTGCCAGCAGCAACAGGGGTGAGCAGCCCCAGCATTTT. Its protein is CASSNRGEQPQHF. Drawing the rest from reference TRBV7-2 and TRBJ1-5, the complete variable domain is GAGVSQSPSNKVTEKGKDVELRCDPISGHTALYWYRQSLGQGLEFLIYFQGNSAPDKSGLPSDRFSAERTGGSVSTLTIQRTQQEDSAVYLCASSNRGEQPQHFGDGTRLSIL.

This clone was detected a few times. The chain is built from TRBV5-1 and TRBJ2-6; the match to TRBD1 covers 8 bases. This CDR3 is built from 17 residues. J lost 0 bases, V lost 5 bases, and 7 bases had no gene match. Germline CDR1 SGHRS, CDR2 YFSETQ. Here the CDR3 reads CASSVRTGISGANVLTF. In DNA form, the CDR3 reads TGCGCCAGCAGTGTCCGGACAGGGATCTCTGGGGCCAACGTCCTGACTTTC.

The chain links TRBV21-1 to TRBJ2-7; whether TRBD2, the table's D call, matches the DNA was not checked. TRBV21-1 is a known pseudogene. The CDR3 extends over 16 amino acids. CDR3 protein: CASSLLAGGYLYEQYF. CDR3 nucleotides: TGTGCCAGCAGCCTACTAGCGGGTGGTTACCTTTACGAGCAGTACTTC.

This clone came up once. The rearrangement joins TRBV27 to TRBJ1-2; possibly TRBD1 for D (5 bases). Germline CDR1 and CDR2: MNHEY and SMNVEV (reference sequence). This CDR3 comprises 16 residues. Trimming shortened V by 6 bases and J by 5 bases, and 22 bases separated the two germline ends. The CDR3 reads CASRRTGTADSYGYTF. The CDR3 DNA is TGTGCCAGCAGGAGAACCGGAACCGCAGACAGTTATGGCTACACCTTC.

This clone was counted a single time. The chain uses TRBV6-1 and TRBJ1-2; D is unclear. This CDR3 contains 12 residues. Germline V gene data show CDR1 as MNHNS and CDR2 as SASEGT. V dropped 2 bases and J dropped 3 bases, with 4 bases sitting between them. CDR3 region: CASSERDYGYTF. In DNA, the CDR3 is TGTGCCAGCAGTGAACGTGACTATGGCTACACCTTC.

The rearrangement joins TRBV9 to TRBJ2-1; 9 nucleotides agree with TRBD2. V lost 0 bases, J lost 7 bases, and 14 bases stayed unmatched. In germline, CDR1 is SGDLS, CDR2 YYNGEE. The CDR3 is 18 amino acids. The CDR3, as DNA: TGTGCCAGCAGCGTAGATCCCGCGGGGGGGGCGAATACGAATGAGCAGTTCTTC. This encodes CASSVDPAGGANTNEQFF.

This clone was seen more than once but under ten times. This rearrangement joins TRBV4-2 to TRBJ2-2; maybe TRBD1 (6 bases). In germline, CDR1 is LGHNA, CDR2 YNFKEQ. V shed 0 bases and J shed 6 bases, with 17 bases lying between them. The CDR3 extends over 17 amino acids. CDR3 bases: TGTGCCAGCAGCCAAGACTTACTCCAGGGGTACTCCGGGGAGCTGTTTTTT. Protein: CASSQDLLQGYSGELFF.